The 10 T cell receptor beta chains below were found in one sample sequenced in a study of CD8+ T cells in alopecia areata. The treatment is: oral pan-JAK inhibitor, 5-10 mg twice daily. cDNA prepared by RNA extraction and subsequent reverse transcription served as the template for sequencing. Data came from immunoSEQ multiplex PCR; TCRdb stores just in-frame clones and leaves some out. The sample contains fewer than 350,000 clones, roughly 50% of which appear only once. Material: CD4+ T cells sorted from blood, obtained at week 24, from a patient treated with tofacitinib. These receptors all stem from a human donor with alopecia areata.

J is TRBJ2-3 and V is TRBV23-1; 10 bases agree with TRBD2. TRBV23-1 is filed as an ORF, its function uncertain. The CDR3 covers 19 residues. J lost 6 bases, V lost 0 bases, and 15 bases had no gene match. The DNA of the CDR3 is TGCGCCAGCAGTCAATCGGGTTTACTAGCGGGGCCCCAAGATGATACGCAGTATTTT. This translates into CASSQSGLLAGPQDDTQYF.

The CDR3 sequence: CASSQGRGQLNEKLFF. The DNA of the CDR3 is TGCGCCAGCAGCCAAGGGCGAGGACAGCTGAATGAAAAACTGTTTTTT. The chain employs TRBV4-1 and TRBJ1-4; D is possibly TRBD1 (6 bases). The V end lost 1 base, the J end lost 5 bases, and 14 bases lay between the germline ends. Germline values: CDR1 MGHRA, CDR2 YSYEKL. The CDR3 runs 16 residues.

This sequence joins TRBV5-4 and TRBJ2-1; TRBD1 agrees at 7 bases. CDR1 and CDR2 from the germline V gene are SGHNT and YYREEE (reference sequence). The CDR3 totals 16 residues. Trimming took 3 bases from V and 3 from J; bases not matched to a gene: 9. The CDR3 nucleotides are TGTGCCAGCAGCTCCGAGACAGGGTCTAACTACAATGAGCAGTTCTTC. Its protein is CASSSETGSNYNEQFF.

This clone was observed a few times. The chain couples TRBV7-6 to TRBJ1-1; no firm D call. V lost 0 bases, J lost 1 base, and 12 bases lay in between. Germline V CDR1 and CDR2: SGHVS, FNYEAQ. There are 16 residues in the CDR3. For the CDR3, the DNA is TGTGCCAGCAGCTTAGCGCAGGCAGGCTCGAACACTGAAGCTTTCTTT. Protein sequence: CASSLAQAGSNTEAFF.

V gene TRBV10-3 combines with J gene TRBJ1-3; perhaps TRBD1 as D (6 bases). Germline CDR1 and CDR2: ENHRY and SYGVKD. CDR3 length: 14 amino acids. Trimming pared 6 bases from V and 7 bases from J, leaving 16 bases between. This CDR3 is CAIRGTGHRNTIYF. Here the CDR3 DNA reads TGTGCCATCAGGGGTACAGGGCATCGGAACACCATATATTTT.

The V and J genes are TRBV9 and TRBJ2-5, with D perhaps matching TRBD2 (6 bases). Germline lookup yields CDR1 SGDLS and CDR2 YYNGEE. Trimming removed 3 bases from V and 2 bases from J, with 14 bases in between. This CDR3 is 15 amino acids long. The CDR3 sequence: CASSALGGVQETQYF. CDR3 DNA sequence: TGTGCCAGCAGCGCCCTGGGGGGTGTTCAAGAGACCCAGTACTTC.

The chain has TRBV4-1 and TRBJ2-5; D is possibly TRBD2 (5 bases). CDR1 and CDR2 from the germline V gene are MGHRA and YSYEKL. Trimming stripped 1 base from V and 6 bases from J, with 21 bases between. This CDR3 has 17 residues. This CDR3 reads CASSQGRGQDGRQTQYF. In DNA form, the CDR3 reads TGCGCCAGCAGCCAAGGCAGAGGGCAGGACGGGCGGCAGACCCAGTACTTC.

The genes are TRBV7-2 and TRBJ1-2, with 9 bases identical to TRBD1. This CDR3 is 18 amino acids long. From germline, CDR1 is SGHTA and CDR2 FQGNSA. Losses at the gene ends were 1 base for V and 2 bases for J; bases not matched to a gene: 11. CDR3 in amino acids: CASSLEARRDRANYGYTF. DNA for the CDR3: TGTGCCAGCAGCTTAGAGGCCCGGAGGGACAGGGCGAACTATGGCTACACCTTC. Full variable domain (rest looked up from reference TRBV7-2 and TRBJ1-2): GAGVSQSPSNKVTEKGKDVELRCDPISGHTALYWYRQSLGQGLEFLIYFQGNSAPDKSGLPSDRFSAERTGGSVSTLTIQRTQQEDSAVYLCASSLEARRDRANYGYTFGSGTRLTVV.

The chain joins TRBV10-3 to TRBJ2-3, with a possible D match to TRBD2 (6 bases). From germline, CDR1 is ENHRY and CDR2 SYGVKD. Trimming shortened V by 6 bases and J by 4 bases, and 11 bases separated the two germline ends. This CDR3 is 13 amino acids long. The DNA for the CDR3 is TGTGCCATCAGGGAGACGGGAGCAGATACGCAGTATTTT. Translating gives CAIRETGADTQYF.

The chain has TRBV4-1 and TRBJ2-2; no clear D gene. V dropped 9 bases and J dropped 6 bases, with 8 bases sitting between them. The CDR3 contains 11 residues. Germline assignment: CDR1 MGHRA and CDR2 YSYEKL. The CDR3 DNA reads TGCGCCAGTAGGGTAGCCGGGGAGCTGTTTTTT. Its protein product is CASRVAGELFF.